These 4 T cell receptor beta chains originate from one sample sequenced in a study of sequential checkpoint blockade in melanoma. TCRdb's copy holds only in-frame clones and misses some; the assay was immunoSEQ multiplex PCR. The sample contains approximately 28,000 clones, approximately 83% of which appear only once. Sample treatment: randomized to nivolumab then ipilimumab (arm A) or the reverse (arm B). The specimen was CD8+ T cells sorted from blood (inferred from file names), collected from a patient given nivolumab and ipilimumab in sequence. Every receptor here comes from a human donor with melanoma.

The rearrangement joins TRBV7-9 to TRBJ1-1; D is possibly TRBD1 (5 bases). CDR1 and CDR2 from the germline V gene are SEHNR and FQNEAQ (reference sequence). V was pared by 8 bases and J by 3 bases, with 10 bases between. This CDR3 has 12 amino acids. CDR3 amino acids: CASFIGDTEAFF. DNA for the CDR3: TGTGCCAGCTTTATAGGGGACACTGAAGCTTTCTTT.

This chain uses TRBV19 with TRBJ2-1; D may be TRBD1 (6 bases). Trimming took off 4 bases at V and 5 bases at J, with 15 bases between the two ends. The germline gives CDR1 LNHDA, CDR2 SQIVND (reference sequence). The CDR3 is made up of 15 amino acids. The CDR3 reads CASSNGLGADNEQFF. In DNA form, the CDR3 reads TGTGCCAGTAGTAACGGACTGGGGGCGGACAATGAGCAGTTCTTC. The complete variable domain, with remaining parts taken from reference TRBV19 and TRBJ2-1, reads DGGITQSPKYLFRKEGQNVTLSCEQNLNHDAMYWYRQDPGQGLRLIYYSQIVNDFQKGDIAEGYSVSREKKESFPLTVTSAQKNPTAFYLCASSNGLGADNEQFFGPGTRLTVL.

The genes are TRBV12-5 and TRBJ1-1; D may be TRBD1 (5 bases). The CDR3 spans 13 residues. Per the germline V gene, CDR1 is LGHNT and CDR2 is FRNRAP. With 3 bases removed from V and 6 bases from J, the gap between germline ends came to 11 bases. The CDR3 bases are TGTGCTAGTGGTTTTGGGGCAGCGTCTGAAGCTTTCTTT. As protein: CASGFGAASEAFF.

The V and J genes are TRBV19 and TRBJ1-5, with unresolved D. The germline V gene has CDR1 LNHDA and CDR2 SQIVND (reference sequence). V was shortened by 3 bases and J by 7 bases, with 16 bases between the two germline ends. The CDR3 runs 15 residues. This chain's CDR3 is CASSIDPWAEQPQHF. CDR3 coding DNA: TGTGCCAGTAGTATCGATCCCTGGGCCGAACAGCCCCAGCATTTT.